This is a list of T cell receptor beta chains from one sample in a study of brain T cells in children with intractable seizures. Produced via immunoSEQ multiplex PCR; TCRdb's table is partial and in-frame only. Of a few hundred thousand clones listed, nearly 95% are singletons. Here the sequenced sample was peripheral blood, taken roughly 5 months after surgery. All receptors come from a boy under three years old with tuberous sclerosis and intractable seizures. CDR3s include the opening cysteine and the closing phenylalanine or tryptophan. The order of the fields is V gene, clone size, D gene, J gene, CDR3 protein, CDR3 DNA. The D gene is left open where the match is weak. Clone size is shown for a subset of rows, as once, few, many or a class of expanded clone.

v_call: TRBV13; clone_size: .; d_call: .; j_call: TRBJ1-1; cdr3_aa: CASSFFLGGTEAFF; cdr3_nt: TGTGCCAGCAGCTTTTTCCTCGGGGGCACTGAAGCTTTCTTT
v_call: TRBV11-1; clone_size: .; d_call: .; j_call: TRBJ2-2; cdr3_aa: CASSLEGGTGELFF; cdr3_nt: TGTGCCAGCAGCCTTGAGGGGGGCACCGGGGAGCTGTTTTTT
v_call: TRBV14; clone_size: .; d_call: TRBD2; j_call: TRBJ2-1; cdr3_aa: CASSPPGGPNEQFF; cdr3_nt: TGTGCCAGCAGCCCCCCGGGGGGTCCCAATGAGCAGTTCTTC
v_call: TRBV5-6; clone_size: .; d_call: TRBD2; j_call: TRBJ2-2; cdr3_aa: CASTRGVATGELFF; cdr3_nt: TGTGCCAGCACCCGGGGGGTAGCAACCGGGGAGCTGTTTTTT
v_call: TRBV12-3/TRBV12-4; clone_size: .; d_call: .; j_call: TRBJ2-5; cdr3_aa: CASSLGPQETQYF; cdr3_nt: TGTGCCAGCAGTTTAGGACCTCAAGAGACCCAGTACTTC
v_call: TRBV24-1; clone_size: .; d_call: TRBD1; j_call: TRBJ2-6; cdr3_aa: CATSETGTGDSGANVLTF; cdr3_nt: TGTGCCACCAGTGAAACCGGGACAGGCGACTCTGGGGCCAACGTCCTGACTTTC
v_call: TRBV7-2; clone_size: .; d_call: .; j_call: TRBJ2-4; cdr3_aa: CASSFDREAPKNIQYF; cdr3_nt: TGTGCCAGCAGCTTCGACAGGGAGGCGCCCAAAAACATTCAGTACTTC
v_call: TRBV5-4; clone_size: once; d_call: .; j_call: TRBJ2-3; cdr3_aa: CASSLRAGSTDTQYF; cdr3_nt: TGTGCCAGCAGCTTGAGGGCAGGTAGCACAGATACGCAGTATTTT
v_call: TRBV18; clone_size: .; d_call: .; j_call: TRBJ2-3; cdr3_aa: CASHPQGRTDTQYF; cdr3_nt: TGTGCCAGTCACCCCCAGGGTCGCACAGATACGCAGTATTTT
v_call: TRBV19; clone_size: .; d_call: TRBD1; j_call: TRBJ2-1; cdr3_aa: CASSINAGGYEQFF; cdr3_nt: TGTGCCAGTAGTATAAACGCAGGGGGTTATGAGCAGTTCTTC
v_call: TRBV19; clone_size: .; d_call: .; j_call: TRBJ1-1; cdr3_aa: CASISPGGLNTEAFF; cdr3_nt: TGTGCCAGTATCTCCCCAGGCGGACTGAACACTGAAGCTTTCTTT
v_call: TRBV2; clone_size: few; d_call: .; j_call: TRBJ2-1; cdr3_aa: CASTTLGYNEQFF; cdr3_nt: TGTGCCAGCACCACCCTAGGGTACAATGAGCAGTTCTTC
v_call: TRBV10-3; clone_size: .; d_call: .; j_call: TRBJ2-7; cdr3_aa: CASIERLGNEQYF; cdr3_nt: TGTGCCTCAATAGAGCGGCTAGGTAACGAGCAGTACTTC
v_call: TRBV6-4; clone_size: .; d_call: TRBD2; j_call: TRBJ2-7; cdr3_aa: CASSETETSGSSYEQYF; cdr3_nt: TGTGCCAGCAGTGAGACAGAGACTAGCGGGTCGTCCTACGAGCAGTACTTC
v_call: TRBV5-5; clone_size: .; d_call: .; j_call: TRBJ1-5; cdr3_aa: CASSPGRASGNQPQHF; cdr3_nt: TGTGCCAGCAGCCCCGGCAGAGCCAGTGGCAATCAGCCCCAGCATTTT
v_call: TRBV12-3/TRBV12-4; clone_size: .; d_call: .; j_call: TRBJ1-2; cdr3_aa: CASSLRTNYGYTF; cdr3_nt: TGTGCCAGCAGTCTTAGAACAAACTATGGCTACACCTTC
v_call: TRBV7-7; clone_size: .; d_call: .; j_call: TRBJ2-6; cdr3_aa: CASSCLESTSRANVLTF; cdr3_nt: TGTGCTAGCAGCTGCCTAGAGAGCACCTCTAGGGCCAACGTCCTGACTTTC
v_call: TRBV5-6; clone_size: .; d_call: .; j_call: TRBJ2-7; cdr3_aa: CASRWQGAYEQYF; cdr3_nt: TGTGCCAGCAGATGGCAGGGCGCCTACGAGCAGTACTTC
v_call: TRBV20-1; clone_size: .; d_call: .; j_call: TRBJ2-1; cdr3_aa: CSARNYNEQFF; cdr3_nt: TGCAGTGCTAGGAATTACAATGAGCAGTTCTTC